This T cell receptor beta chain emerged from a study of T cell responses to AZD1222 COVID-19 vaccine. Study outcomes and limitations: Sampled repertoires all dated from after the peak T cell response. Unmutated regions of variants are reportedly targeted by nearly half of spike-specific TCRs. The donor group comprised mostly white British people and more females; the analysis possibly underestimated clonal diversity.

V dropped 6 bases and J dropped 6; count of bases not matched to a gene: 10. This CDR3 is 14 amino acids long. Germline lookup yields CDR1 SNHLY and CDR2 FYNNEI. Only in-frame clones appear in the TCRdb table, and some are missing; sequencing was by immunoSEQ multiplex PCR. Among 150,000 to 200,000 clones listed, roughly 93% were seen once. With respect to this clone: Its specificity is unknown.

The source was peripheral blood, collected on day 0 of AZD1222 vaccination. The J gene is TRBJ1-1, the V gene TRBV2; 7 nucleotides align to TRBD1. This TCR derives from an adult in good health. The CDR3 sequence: CASRDYKGAAEAFF. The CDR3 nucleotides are TGTGCCAGCAGGGACTACAAGGGGGCTGCTGAAGCTTTCTTT.